This entry concerns a single T cell receptor (beta chain). The data are from a study of blood T cell repertoires in COVID-19. Study-wide context: Sites across the United States, Italy and Spain contributed samples from acute and convalescent COVID-19. Sample material is recorded as cDNA or gDNA derived from T cells, B-cell-depleted T cells, or PBMCs.

Deletions cut 1 base from V and 2 bases from J, with 11 bases between. Germline V gives CDR1 SGHRS, CDR2 YFSETQ. This CDR3 comprises 15 residues. Recruited during active infection, patients (from Seattle) were subsequently followed longitudinally. Authors' methods: Nucleated cell number was recorded as an estimate derived from reference gene primer amplification. Profiling relied on immunoSEQ multiplex PCR, and the TCRdb table lists in-frame clones only, not all of them. The DNA gave D and trimming, while V, J and clone size come from that table. The table includes some 300,000 clones, around 90% detected once.

Sequencing was carried out using peripheral blood. The J gene is TRBJ2-3, the V gene TRBV5-1; a possible D gene is TRBD2 (5 bases). The source is a woman aged 45-65 years with COVID-19, enrolled during active disease. DNA for the CDR3: TGCGCCAGCAGCTTGAGCGGACTTTTCACAGATACGCAGTATTTT. This codes for CASSLSGLFTDTQYF.